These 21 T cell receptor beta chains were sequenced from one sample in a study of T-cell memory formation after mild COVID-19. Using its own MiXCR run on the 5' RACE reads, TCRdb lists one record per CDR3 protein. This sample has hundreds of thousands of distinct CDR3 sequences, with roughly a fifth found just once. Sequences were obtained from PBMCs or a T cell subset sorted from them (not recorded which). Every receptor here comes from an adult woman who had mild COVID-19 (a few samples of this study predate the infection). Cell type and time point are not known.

CDR3 sequence (DNA): TGCGCCAGCAGCTTGGTAGGGGAGGATACGCAGTATTTT. Translating gives CASSLVGEDTQYF. The chain joins TRBV5-1 to TRBJ2-3, with D perhaps assigned TRBD1 or TRBD2 (5 bases each). The V end lost 0 bases, the J end lost 6 bases, and 8 bases lay between the germline ends. Germline CDR1 is SGHRS and CDR2 is YFSETQ. The CDR3 sequence is 13 residues long.

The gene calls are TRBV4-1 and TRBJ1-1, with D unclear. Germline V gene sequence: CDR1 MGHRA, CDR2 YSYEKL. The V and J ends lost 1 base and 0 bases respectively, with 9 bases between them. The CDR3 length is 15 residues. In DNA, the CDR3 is TGCGCCAGCAGCCAAGTAGAGGCGTTGAACACTGAAGCTTTCTTT. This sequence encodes CASSQVEALNTEAFF.

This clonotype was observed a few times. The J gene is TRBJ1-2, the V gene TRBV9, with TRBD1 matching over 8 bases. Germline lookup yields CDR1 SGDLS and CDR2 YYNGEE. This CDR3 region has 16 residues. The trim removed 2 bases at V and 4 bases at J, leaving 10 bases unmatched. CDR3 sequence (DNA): TGTGCCAGCAGCGTCGTTGGACAGGGTTCGCCCTATGGCTACACCTTC. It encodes CASSVVGQGSPYGYTF.

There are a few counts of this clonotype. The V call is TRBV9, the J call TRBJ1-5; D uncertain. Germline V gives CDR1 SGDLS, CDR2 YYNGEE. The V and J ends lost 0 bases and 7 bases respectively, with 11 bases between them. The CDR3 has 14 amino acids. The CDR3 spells CASSVDGGRQPQHF. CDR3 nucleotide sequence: TGTGCCAGCAGCGTAGACGGTGGAAGACAGCCCCAGCATTTT.

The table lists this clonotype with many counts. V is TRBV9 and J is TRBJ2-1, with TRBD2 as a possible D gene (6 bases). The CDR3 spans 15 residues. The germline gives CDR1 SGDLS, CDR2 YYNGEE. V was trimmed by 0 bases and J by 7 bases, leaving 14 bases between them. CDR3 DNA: TGTGCCAGCAGCGTAGCGGGCGGGATGACAAATGAGCAGTTCTTC. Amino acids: CASSVAGGMTNEQFF.

The CDR3 DNA sequence: TGTGCCAGCAGTTTACCTAGCGGGGGTCGTACCTACAATGAGCAGTTCTTC. Amino acid sequence: CASSLPSGGRTYNEQFF. The chain links TRBV12-3 or TRBV12-4 to TRBJ2-1, with TRBD2 matching over 10 bases. This CDR3 region has 17 residues. V was pared by 2 bases and J by 2 bases, with 6 bases of the junction left unmatched.

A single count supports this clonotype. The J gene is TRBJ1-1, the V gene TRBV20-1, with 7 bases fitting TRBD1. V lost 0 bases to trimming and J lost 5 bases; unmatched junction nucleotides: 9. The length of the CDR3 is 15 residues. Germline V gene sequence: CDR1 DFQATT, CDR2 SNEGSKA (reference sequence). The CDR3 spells CSARDSAGGETEAFF. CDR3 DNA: TGCAGTGCTAGAGATAGCGCAGGGGGGGAAACTGAAGCTTTCTTT.

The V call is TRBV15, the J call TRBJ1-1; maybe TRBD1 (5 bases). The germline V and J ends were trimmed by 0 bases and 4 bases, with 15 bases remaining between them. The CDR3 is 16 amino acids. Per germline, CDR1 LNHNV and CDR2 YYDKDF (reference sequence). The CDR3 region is CATSREVSGTGTEAFF. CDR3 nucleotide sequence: TGTGCCACCAGCAGAGAAGTCTCAGGGACTGGCACTGAAGCTTTCTTT.

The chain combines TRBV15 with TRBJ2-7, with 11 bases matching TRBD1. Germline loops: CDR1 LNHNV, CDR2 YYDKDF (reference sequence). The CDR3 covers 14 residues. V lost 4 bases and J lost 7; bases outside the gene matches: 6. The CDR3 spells CATSMDRGLREQYF. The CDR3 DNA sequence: TGTGCCACCAGCATGGACAGGGGGCTGAGGGAGCAGTACTTC.

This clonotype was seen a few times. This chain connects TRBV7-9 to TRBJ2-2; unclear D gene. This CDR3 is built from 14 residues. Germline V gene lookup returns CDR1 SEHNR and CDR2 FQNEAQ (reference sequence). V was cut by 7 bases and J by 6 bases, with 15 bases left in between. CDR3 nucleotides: TGTGCCAGCACCATCACCGACACAGCCGGGGAGCTGTTTTTT. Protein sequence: CASTITDTAGELFF. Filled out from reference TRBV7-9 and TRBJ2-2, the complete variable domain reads DTGVSQNPRHKITKRGQNVTFRCDPISEHNRLYWYRQTLGQGPEFLTYFQNEAQLEKSRLLSDRFSAERPKGSFSTLEIQRTEQGDSAMYLCASTITDTAGELFFGEGSRLTVL.

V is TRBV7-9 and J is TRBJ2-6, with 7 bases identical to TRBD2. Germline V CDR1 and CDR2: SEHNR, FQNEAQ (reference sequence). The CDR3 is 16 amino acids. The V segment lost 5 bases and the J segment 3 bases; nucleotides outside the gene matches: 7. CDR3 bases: TGTGCCAGCAGCCTGTTTCCGGGAGGTGGGGCCAACGTCCTGACTTTC. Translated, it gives CASSLFPGGGANVLTF. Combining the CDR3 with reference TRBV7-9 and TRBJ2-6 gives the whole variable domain DTGVSQNPRHKITKRGQNVTFRCDPISEHNRLYWYRQTLGQGPEFLTYFQNEAQLEKSRLLSDRFSAERPKGSFSTLEIQRTEQGDSAMYLCASSLFPGGGANVLTFGAGSRLTVL.

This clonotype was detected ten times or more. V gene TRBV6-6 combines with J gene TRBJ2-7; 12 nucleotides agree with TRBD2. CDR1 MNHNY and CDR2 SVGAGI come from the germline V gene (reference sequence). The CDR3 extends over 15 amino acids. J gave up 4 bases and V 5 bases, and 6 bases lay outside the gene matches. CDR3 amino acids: CASSPRTSGAYEQYF. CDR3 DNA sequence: TGTGCCAGCAGTCCCCGGACTAGCGGGGCTTACGAGCAGTACTTC.

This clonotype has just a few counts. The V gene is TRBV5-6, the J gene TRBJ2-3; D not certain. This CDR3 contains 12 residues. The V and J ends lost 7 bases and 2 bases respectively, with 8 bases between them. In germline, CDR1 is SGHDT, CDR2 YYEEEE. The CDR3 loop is CASWALTDTQYF. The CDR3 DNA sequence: TGTGCCAGCTGGGCGCTCACAGATACGCAGTATTTT.

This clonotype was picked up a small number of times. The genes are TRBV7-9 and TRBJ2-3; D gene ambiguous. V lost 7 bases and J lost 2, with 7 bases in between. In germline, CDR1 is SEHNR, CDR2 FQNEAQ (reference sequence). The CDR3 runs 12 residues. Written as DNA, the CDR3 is TGTGCCAGCACTGAGTCCACAGATACGCAGTATTTT. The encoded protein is CASTESTDTQYF.

CDR3 nucleotides: TGTGCCAGCAGCTTCTCAAGTGTAATAGCGGGGGGTAGGAATGAGCAGTTCTTC. It codes for CASSFSSVIAGGRNEQFF. The V and J genes are TRBV7-2 and TRBJ2-1; 10 nucleotides match TRBD2. Germline V lookup: CDR1 SGHTA, CDR2 FQGNSA. CDR3 length: 18 amino acids. V dropped 3 bases and J dropped 7; count of bases not matched to a gene: 15.

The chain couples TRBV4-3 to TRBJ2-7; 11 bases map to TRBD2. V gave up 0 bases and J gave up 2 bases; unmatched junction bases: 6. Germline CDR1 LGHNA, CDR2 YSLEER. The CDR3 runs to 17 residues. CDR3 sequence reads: CASSQEPRTSGPYEQYF. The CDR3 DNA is TGCGCCAGCAGCCAAGAGCCCAGGACTAGCGGGCCCTACGAGCAGTACTTC.

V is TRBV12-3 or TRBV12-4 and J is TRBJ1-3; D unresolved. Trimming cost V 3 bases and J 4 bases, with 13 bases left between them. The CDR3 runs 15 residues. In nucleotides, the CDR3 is TGTGCCAGCAGTTTCCCGGAAGTATCGGGAAACACCATATATTTT. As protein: CASSFPEVSGNTIYF.

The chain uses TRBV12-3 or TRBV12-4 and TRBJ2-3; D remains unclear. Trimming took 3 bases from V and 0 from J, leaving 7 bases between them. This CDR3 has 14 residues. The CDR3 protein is CASSFTASTDTQYF. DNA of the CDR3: TGTGCCAGCAGTTTTACAGCTAGCACAGATACGCAGTATTTT.

The CDR3 sequence is CASRGTGGIYEQYF. CDR3 nucleotides: TGTGCCAGCCGAGGGACAGGGGGGATCTACGAGCAGTACTTC. This chain links TRBV6-6 with TRBJ2-7; 11 bases line up with TRBD1. Germline lookup yields CDR1 MNHNY and CDR2 SVGAGI (reference sequence). The CDR3 has 14 amino acids. The V and J ends lost 8 bases and 3 bases, in that order; junction bases with no gene match: 6.

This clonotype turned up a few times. The CDR3 bases are TGTGCCAGCAGCTTAGAGCGACTAGCTGGAGAGCAGTACTTC. It encodes CASSLERLAGEQYF. This chain joins TRBV7-6 and TRBJ2-7; TRBD2 aligns across 7 bases. The germline CDR1 and CDR2 sequences are SGHVS and FNYEAQ. The CDR3 runs to 14 residues. With V trimmed by 1 base and J by 7 bases, 7 bases remained unmatched.

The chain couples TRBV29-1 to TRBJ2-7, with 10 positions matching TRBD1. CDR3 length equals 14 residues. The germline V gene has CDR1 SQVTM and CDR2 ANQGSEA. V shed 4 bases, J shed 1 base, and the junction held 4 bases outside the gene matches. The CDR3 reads CSVVPGQGSYEQYF. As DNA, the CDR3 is TGCAGCGTTGTACCGGGACAGGGGTCCTACGAGCAGTACTTC.